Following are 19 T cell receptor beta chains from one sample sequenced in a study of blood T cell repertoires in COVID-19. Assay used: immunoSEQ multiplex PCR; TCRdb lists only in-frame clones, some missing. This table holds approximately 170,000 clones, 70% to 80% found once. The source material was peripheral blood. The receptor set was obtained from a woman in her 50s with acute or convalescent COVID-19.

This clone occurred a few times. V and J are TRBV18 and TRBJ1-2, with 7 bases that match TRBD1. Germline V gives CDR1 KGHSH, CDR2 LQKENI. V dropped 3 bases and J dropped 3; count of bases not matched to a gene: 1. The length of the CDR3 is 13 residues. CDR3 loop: CASSPQGDYGYTF. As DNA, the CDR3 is TGTGCCAGCTCACCGCAGGGGGACTATGGCTACACCTTC.

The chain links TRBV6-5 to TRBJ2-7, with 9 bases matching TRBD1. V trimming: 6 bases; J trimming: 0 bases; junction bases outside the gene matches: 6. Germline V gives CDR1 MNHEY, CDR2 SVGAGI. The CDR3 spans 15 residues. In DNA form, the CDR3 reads TGTGCCAGCAGGCCCGGGACAGGGAACTCCTACGAGCAGTACTTC. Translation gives CASRPGTGNSYEQYF.

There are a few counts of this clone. Written as DNA, the CDR3 is TGTGCCAGCAGTTTTAAGGGGGCGGTTTCCCGTTCCTACGAGCAGTACTTC. Translation: CASSFKGAVSRSYEQYF. The chain links TRBV28 to TRBJ2-7; 7 positions match TRBD1. Germline lookup yields CDR1 MDHEN and CDR2 SYDVKM. Trimming at V came to 3 bases and at J to 1 base, leaving 12 bases not matched to a gene. CDR3 length: 17 residues.

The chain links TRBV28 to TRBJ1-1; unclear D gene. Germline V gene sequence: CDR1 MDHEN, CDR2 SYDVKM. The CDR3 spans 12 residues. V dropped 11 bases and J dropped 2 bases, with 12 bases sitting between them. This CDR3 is CALRRSNTEAFF. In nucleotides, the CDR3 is TGTGCCCTACGGAGAAGTAACACTGAAGCTTTCTTT.

The CDR3 protein is CASSSRGSSPLHF. CDR3 DNA sequence: TGTGCCAGCAGTTCCCGGGGGAGTTCACCCCTCCACTTT. The V and J genes are TRBV6-5 and TRBJ1-6, with D perhaps matching TRBD1 (5 bases). The CDR3 length is 13 residues. Germline CDR1 MNHEY, CDR2 SVGAGI. V lost 4 bases, J lost 9 bases, and 10 bases lay in between.

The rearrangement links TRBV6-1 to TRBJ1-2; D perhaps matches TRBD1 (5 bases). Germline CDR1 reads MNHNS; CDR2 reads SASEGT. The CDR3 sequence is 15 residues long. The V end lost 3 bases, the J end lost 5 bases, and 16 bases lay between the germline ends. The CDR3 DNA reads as TGTGCCAGCAGTGATGGGACTTCACGGGGATATGGCTACACCTTC. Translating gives CASSDGTSRGYGYTF.

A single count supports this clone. The CDR3 DNA sequence: TGTGCCAGCAGCCCCGAGGCGATGCGAGATACGCAGTATTTT. This sequence encodes CASSPEAMRDTQYF. The gene calls are TRBV9 and TRBJ2-3; D is unclear. V was clipped by 4 bases and J by 5 bases, with 14 bases between them. The CDR3 is 14 amino acids. Germline-derived CDR1 and CDR2 are SGDLS and YYNGEE.

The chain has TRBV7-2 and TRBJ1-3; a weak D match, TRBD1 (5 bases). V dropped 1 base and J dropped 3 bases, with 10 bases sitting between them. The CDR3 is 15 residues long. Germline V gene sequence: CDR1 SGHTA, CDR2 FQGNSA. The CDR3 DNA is TGTGCCAGCAGCTTAGGGGGCGGGGTTGGAAACACCATATATTTT. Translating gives CASSLGGGVGNTIYF.

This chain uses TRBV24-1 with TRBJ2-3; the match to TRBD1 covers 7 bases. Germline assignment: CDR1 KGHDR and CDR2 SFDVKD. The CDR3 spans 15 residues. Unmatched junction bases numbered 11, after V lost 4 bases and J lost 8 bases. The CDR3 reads CATSDPDRVAPTQYF. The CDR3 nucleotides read TGTGCCACCAGTGACCCCGACAGGGTTGCCCCTACGCAGTATTTT.

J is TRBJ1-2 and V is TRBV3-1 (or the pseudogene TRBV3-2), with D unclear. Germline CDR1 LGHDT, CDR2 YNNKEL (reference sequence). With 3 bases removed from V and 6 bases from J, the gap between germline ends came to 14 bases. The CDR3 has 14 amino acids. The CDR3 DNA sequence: TGTGCCAGCAGCCAGCAGGAGGGTTTGAATGGCTACACCTTC. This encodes CASSQQEGLNGYTF.

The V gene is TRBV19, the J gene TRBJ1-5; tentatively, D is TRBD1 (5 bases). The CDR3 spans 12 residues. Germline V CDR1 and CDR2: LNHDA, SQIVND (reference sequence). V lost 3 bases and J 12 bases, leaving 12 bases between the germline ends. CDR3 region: CASSILQGNQHF. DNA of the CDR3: TGTGCCAGTAGTATTCTCCAGGGAAACCAGCATTTT.

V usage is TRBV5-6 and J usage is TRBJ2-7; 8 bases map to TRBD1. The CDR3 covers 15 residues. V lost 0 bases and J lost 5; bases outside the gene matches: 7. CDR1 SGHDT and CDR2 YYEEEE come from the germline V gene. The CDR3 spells CASSLARGRLDEQYF. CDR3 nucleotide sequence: TGTGCCAGCAGCTTGGCCAGGGGGCGGTTAGACGAGCAGTACTTC.

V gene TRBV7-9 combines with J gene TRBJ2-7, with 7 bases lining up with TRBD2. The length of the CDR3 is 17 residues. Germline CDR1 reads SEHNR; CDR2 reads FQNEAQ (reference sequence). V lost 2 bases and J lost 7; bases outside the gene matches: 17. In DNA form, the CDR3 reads TGTGCCAGCAGCTTATACCCCTGGGGGGGTTTGGCGGAGGAGCAGTACTTC. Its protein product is CASSLYPWGGLAEEQYF.

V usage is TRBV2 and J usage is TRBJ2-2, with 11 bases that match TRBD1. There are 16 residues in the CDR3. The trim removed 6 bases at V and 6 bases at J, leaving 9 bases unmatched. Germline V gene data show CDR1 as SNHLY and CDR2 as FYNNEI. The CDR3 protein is CASRDGQGAGAGELFF. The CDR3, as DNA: TGTGCCAGCAGGGACGGACAGGGGGCAGGGGCCGGGGAGCTGTTTTTT.

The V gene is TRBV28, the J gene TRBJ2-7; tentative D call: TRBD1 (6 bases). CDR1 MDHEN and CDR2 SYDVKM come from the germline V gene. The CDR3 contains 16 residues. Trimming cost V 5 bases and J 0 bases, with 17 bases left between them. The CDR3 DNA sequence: TGTGCCAGCAGTCCCACGACAGGAATTATCTCCTACGAGCAGTACTTC. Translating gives CASSPTTGIISYEQYF.

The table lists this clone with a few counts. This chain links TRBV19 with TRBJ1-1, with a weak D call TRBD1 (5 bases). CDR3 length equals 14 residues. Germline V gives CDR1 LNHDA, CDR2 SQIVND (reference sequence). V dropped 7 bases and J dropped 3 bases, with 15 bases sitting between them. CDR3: CASNPRQYHTEAFF. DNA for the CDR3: TGTGCCAGTAACCCAAGACAGTACCACACTGAAGCTTTCTTT.

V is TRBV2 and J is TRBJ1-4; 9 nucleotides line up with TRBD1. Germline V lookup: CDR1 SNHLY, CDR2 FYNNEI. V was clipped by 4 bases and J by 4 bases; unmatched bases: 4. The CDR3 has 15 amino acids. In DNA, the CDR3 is TGTGCCAGCAGTGTACAGGGGGCTAGTAATGAAAAACTGTTTTTT. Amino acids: CASSVQGASNEKLFF.

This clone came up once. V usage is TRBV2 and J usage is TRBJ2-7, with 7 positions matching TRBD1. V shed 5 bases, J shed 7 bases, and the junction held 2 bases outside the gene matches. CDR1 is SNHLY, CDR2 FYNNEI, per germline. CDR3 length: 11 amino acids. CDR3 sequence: CASSRQGEQYF. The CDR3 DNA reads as TGTGCCAGCAGTAGACAGGGAGAGCAGTACTTC.

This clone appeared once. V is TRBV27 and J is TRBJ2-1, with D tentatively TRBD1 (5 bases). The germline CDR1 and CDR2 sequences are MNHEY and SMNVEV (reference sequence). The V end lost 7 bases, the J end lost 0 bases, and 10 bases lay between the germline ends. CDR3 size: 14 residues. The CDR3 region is CASTTGGSYNEQFF. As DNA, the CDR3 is TGTGCCAGCACCACAGGCGGCTCCTACAATGAGCAGTTCTTC.